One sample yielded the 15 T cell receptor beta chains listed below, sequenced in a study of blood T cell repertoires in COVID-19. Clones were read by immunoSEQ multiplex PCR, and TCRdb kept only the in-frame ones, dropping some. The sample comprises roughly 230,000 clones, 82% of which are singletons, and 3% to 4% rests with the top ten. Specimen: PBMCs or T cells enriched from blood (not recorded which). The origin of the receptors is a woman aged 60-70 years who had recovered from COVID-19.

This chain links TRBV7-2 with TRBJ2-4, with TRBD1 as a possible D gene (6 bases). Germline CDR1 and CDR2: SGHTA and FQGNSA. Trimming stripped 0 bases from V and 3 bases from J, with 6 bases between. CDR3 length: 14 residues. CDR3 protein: CASSLAQGKNIQYF. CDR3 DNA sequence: TGTGCCAGCAGCTTAGCACAGGGCAAAAACATTCAGTACTTC.

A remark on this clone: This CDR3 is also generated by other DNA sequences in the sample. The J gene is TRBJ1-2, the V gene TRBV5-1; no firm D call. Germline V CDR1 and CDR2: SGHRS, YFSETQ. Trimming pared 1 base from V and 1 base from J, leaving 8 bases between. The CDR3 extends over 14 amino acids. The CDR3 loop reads CASSLSQNNYGYTF. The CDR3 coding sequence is TGCGCCAGCAGCTTGTCACAGAATAACTATGGCTACACCTTC. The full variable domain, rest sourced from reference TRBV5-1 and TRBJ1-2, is KAGVTQTPRYLIKTRGQQVTLSCSPISGHRSVSWYQQTPGQGLQFLFEYFSETQRNKGNFPGRFSGRQFSNSRSEMNVSTLELGDSALYLCASSLSQNNYGYTFGSGTRLTVV.

DNA of the CDR3: TGTGCCAGCAGTTACTCCGGCAGGGCGCTTGGAAACACCATATATTTT. Amino acid sequence: CASSYSGRALGNTIYF. V is TRBV6-5 and J is TRBJ1-3, with a weak D call TRBD1 (5 bases). This CDR3 has 16 residues. Per germline, CDR1 MNHEY and CDR2 SVGAGI. Trimming removed 0 bases at V and 3 bases at J, with 12 bases between.

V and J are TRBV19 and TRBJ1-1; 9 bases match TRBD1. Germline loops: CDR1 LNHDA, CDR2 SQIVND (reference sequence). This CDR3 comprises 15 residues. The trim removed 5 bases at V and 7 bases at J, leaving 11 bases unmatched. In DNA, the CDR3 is TGTGCCAGTAGTGTGACCCGGGACAGGGAGGGTGAAGCTTTCTTT. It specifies CASSVTRDREGEAFF.

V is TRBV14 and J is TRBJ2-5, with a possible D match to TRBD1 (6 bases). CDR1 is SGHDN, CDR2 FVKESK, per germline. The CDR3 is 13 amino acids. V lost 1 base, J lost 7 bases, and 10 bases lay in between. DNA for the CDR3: TGTGCCAGCAGCCAAGGGTGGGGGCCGACCCAGTACTTC. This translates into CASSQGWGPTQYF.

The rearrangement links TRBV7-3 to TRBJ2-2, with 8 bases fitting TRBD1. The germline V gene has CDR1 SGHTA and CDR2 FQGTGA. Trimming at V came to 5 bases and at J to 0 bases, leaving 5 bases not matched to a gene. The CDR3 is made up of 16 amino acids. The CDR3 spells CASSVNRGTNTGELFF. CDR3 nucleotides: TGTGCCAGCAGCGTCAACAGGGGGACGAACACCGGGGAGCTGTTTTTT.

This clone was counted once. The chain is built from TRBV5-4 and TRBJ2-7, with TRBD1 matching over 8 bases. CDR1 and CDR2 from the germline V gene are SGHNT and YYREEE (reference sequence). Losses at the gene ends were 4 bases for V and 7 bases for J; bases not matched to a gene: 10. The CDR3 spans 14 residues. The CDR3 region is CASSIGQGRGEQYF. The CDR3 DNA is TGTGCCAGCAGCATAGGACAGGGTAGGGGAGAGCAGTACTTC.

In nucleotides, the CDR3 is TGTGCCAGCAGCTTAGTCAGCGGGCCTGACTACGAGCAGTACTTC. Translation gives CASSLVSGPDYEQYF. The chain couples TRBV7-2 to TRBJ2-7; perhaps TRBD2 as D (6 bases). V was trimmed by 1 base and J by 3 bases, leaving 13 bases between them. Per the germline V gene, CDR1 is SGHTA and CDR2 is FQGNSA. CDR3 size: 15 residues.

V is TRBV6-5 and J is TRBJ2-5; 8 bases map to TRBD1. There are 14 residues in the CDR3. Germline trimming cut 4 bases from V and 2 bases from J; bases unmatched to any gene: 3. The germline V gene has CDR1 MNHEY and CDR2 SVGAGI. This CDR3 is CASSWTGRQETQYF. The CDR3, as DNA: TGTGCCAGCAGTTGGACAGGGCGACAAGAGACCCAGTACTTC.

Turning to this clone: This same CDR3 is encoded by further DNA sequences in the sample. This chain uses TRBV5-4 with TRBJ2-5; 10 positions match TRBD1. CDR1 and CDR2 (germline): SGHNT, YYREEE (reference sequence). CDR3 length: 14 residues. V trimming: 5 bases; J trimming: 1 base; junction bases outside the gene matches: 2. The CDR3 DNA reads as TGTGCCAGCAGTAGGGACAGGGGCCAAGAGACCCAGTACTTC. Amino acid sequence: CASSRDRGQETQYF.

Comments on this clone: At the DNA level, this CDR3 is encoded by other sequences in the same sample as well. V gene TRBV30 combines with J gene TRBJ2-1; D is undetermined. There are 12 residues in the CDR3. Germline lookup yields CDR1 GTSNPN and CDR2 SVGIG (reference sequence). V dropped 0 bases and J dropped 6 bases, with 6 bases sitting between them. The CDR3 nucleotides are TGTGCCTGGAGTGTATCGGGCAATGAGCAGTTCTTC. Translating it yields CAWSVSGNEQFF.

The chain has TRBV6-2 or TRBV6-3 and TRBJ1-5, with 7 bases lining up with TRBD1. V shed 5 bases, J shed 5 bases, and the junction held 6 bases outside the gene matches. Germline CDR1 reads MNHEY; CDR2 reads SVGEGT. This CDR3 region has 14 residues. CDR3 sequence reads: CASSQRQGHQPQHF. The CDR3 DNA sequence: TGTGCCAGCAGTCAGAGACAGGGACATCAGCCCCAGCATTTT.

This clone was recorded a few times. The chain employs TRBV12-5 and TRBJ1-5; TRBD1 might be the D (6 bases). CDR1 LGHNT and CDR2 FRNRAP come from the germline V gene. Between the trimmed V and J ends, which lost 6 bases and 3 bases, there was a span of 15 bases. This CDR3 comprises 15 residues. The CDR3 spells CASGEGTLINQPQHF. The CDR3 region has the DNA TGTGCTAGTGGAGAAGGGACATTAATCAATCAGCCCCAGCATTTT.

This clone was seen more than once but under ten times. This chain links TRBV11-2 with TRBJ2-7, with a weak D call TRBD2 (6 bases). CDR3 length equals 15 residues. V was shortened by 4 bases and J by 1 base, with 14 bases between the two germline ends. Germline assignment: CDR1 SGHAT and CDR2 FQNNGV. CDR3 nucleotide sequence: TGTGCCAGCAGCTCATTTACCGGGACTTCCTACGAGCAGTACTTC. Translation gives CASSSFTGTSYEQYF.

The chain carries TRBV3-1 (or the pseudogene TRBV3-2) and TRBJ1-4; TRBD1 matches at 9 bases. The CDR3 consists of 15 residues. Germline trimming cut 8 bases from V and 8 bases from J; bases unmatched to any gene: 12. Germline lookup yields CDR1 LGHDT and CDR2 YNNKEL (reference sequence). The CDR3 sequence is CASSKRGQGKEKLFF. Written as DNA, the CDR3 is TGTGCCAGCTCAAAGCGGGGACAGGGAAAGGAAAAACTGTTTTTT.